One and the same sample provided the 26 T cell receptor beta chains below, sequenced in a study of patients and donors after allogeneic stem cell transplantation (TCRdb year 2020). The library was produced with RT-PCR. Sequenced using a NextSeq 550. In-frame beta chains were kept once TCRdb had trimmed the public reads at Q25 with fastp and called clones with MiXCR. Records with the same CDR3 protein are collapsed into one entry carrying the most frequent genes and DNA. For this sample the table gives over 400,000 distinct CDR3 sequences, of which 16% were detected only once. The ten top clones hold around 6.8% of the sample. Sequencing was done on a sample of blood, either unsorted or a sorted T cell fraction (not recorded which). The receptor source for this set is a human donor who was either an allogeneic HSCT recipient or a stem cell or donor lymphocyte infusion donor (not recorded which). It is not recorded whose cells these are; they may come from a transplant donor.

This clonotype was found a few times. V usage is TRBV6-5 and J usage is TRBJ2-3; 7 positions match TRBD1. The germline gives CDR1 MNHEY, CDR2 SVGAGI. V gave up 2 bases and J gave up 1 base; unmatched junction bases: 12. The CDR3 runs 18 residues. The CDR3 coding sequence is TGTGCCAGCAGTTACCCACCCTCGAAGGGGGCCGGCACAGATACGCAGTATTTT. Its protein is CASSYPPSKGAGTDTQYF.

This clonotype was counted between two and nine times. The V and J genes are TRBV19 and TRBJ2-1; D tentatively fits TRBD1 or TRBD2 (7 bases each). The CDR3 sequence is 16 residues long. Germline V gene sequence: CDR1 LNHDA, CDR2 SQIVND (reference sequence). The V end lost 3 bases, the J end lost 7 bases, and 19 bases lay between the germline ends. Here the CDR3 DNA reads TGTGCCAGTAGTATGCCTAGGGGGCGGGAGTTGAATGAGCAGTTCTTC. Translating gives CASSMPRGRELNEQFF.

This clonotype was observed at least ten times. The chain uses TRBV6-1 and TRBJ2-7, with D perhaps matching TRBD1 (5 bases). This CDR3 is 13 amino acids long. V was trimmed by 6 bases and J by 2 bases, leaving 11 bases between them. From germline, CDR1 is MNHNS and CDR2 SASEGT. The CDR3 here is CASSRQGTYEQYF. The CDR3 DNA reads as TGTGCCAGCAGCAGGCAGGGAACCTACGAGCAGTACTTC.

This clonotype has a handful of counts. The V gene is TRBV20-1, the J gene TRBJ2-4; D may correspond to TRBD1 or TRBD2 (5 bases each). The CDR3 contains 14 residues. Trimming took 5 bases from V and 0 from J, leaving 11 bases between them. Germline values: CDR1 DFQATT, CDR2 SNEGSKA (reference sequence). For the CDR3, the DNA is TGCAGTGCTCTTCCCGGGACAGCCAAAAACATTCAGTACTTC. This sequence encodes CSALPGTAKNIQYF.

Here the CDR3 DNA reads TGCGCCAGCAGCCAAGCCGGGACGTTGGCTGGAGGCTATGGCTACACCTTC. This sequence encodes CASSQAGTLAGGYGYTF. V usage is TRBV4-1 and J usage is TRBJ1-2, with D tentatively TRBD1 (5 bases). The CDR3 extends over 17 amino acids. V lost 1 base, J lost 4 bases, and 19 bases lay in between. Germline CDR1 reads MGHRA; CDR2 reads YSYEKL.

This chain uses TRBV4-3 with TRBJ2-1; D may be TRBD1 (5 bases). The ends were cut back, 1 base at V and 0 bases at J, with 13 bases in the middle. CDR3 length: 17 residues. Per the germline V gene, CDR1 is LGHNA and CDR2 is YSLEER. CDR3 nucleotide sequence: TGCGCCAGCAGCCAAGGGTCAGGGATCCCCTCCTACAATGAGCAGTTCTTC. Amino acids: CASSQGSGIPSYNEQFF.

The sample holds many counts of this clonotype. The chain joins TRBV24-1 to TRBJ2-3; TRBD1 agrees at 10 bases. There are 16 residues in the CDR3. V lost 4 bases, J lost 8 bases, and 11 bases stayed unmatched. Per germline, CDR1 KGHDR and CDR2 SFDVKD. The CDR3 sequence is CATSETGGARSGTQYF. CDR3 DNA: TGTGCCACCAGTGAGACAGGGGGCGCGAGGTCGGGTACGCAGTATTTT.

The V and J genes are TRBV6-2 or TRBV6-3 and TRBJ2-7; possibly TRBD1 for D (6 bases). The CDR3 totals 17 residues. Trimming left V 5 bases short and J 1 base short, with 21 bases between. CDR1 and CDR2 (germline): MNHEY, SVGEGT. The CDR3 coding sequence is TGTGCCAGCAGTCCGGTAGCCAGGACAGCACTTTCCTACGAGCAGTACTTC. It encodes CASSPVARTALSYEQYF.

J is TRBJ2-1 and V is TRBV18; the match to TRBD2 covers 8 bases. CDR3 length: 17 amino acids. Trimming cost V 2 bases and J 7 bases; bases outside gene matches: 13. Germline V lookup: CDR1 KGHSH, CDR2 LQKENI. Written as DNA, the CDR3 is TGTGCCAGCTCACCATTTACACAACCGGGGGGGTTAAATGAGCAGTTCTTC. As protein: CASSPFTQPGGLNEQFF. The full variable domain, with the rest looked up from reference TRBV18 and TRBJ2-1, is NAGVMQNPRHLVRRRGQEARLRCSPMKGHSHVYWYRQLPEEGLKFMVYLQKENIIDESGMPKERFSAEFPKEGPSILRIQQVVRGDSAAYFCASSPFTQPGGLNEQFFGPGTRLTVL.

Only a few counts were recorded for this clonotype. The CDR3: CASSLWSTEAFF. The CDR3 DNA reads as TGTGCCAGCAGCTTATGGTCTACTGAAGCTTTCTTT. V gene TRBV7-6 combines with J gene TRBJ1-1; no definite D call. Germline values: CDR1 SGHVS, CDR2 FNYEAQ. The CDR3 length is 12 residues. Between the trimmed V and J ends, which lost 2 bases and 5 bases, there was a span of 6 bases.

This clonotype was picked up a small number of times. V gene TRBV7-9 combines with J gene TRBJ2-7; D remains ambiguous. Germline CDR1 SEHNR, CDR2 FQNEAQ (reference sequence). Trimming cost V 3 bases and J 3 bases, with 9 bases left between them. The CDR3 sequence is 13 residues long. In DNA, the CDR3 is TGTGCCAGCAGCTTGCAGGAAAGCTACGAGCAGTACTTC. It is translated as CASSLQESYEQYF.

This clonotype was counted at least ten times. This rearrangement joins TRBV12-3 or TRBV12-4 to TRBJ1-5; D gene uncertain. There are 13 residues in the CDR3. Trimming removed 5 bases from V and 4 bases from J, with 9 bases in between. In nucleotides, the CDR3 is TGTGCCAGCAGTGGAGGAAGAAATCAGCCCCAGCATTTT. It is translated as CASSGGRNQPQHF.

This clonotype occurred many times. The chain links TRBV5-1 to TRBJ2-1, with 10 bases aligning to TRBD2. This CDR3 contains 15 residues. Germline CDR1 and CDR2: SGHRS and YFSETQ. The V segment lost 2 bases and the J segment 4 bases; nucleotides outside the gene matches: 3. The CDR3 sequence is CASSFSGGQYNEQFF. DNA of the CDR3: TGCGCCAGCAGCTTTAGCGGGGGGCAATACAATGAGCAGTTCTTC.

This clonotype was detected ten times or more. This rearrangement joins TRBV2 to TRBJ2-1; TRBD2 is a possible D gene (6 bases). The CDR3 has 13 amino acids. In germline, CDR1 is SNHLY, CDR2 FYNNEI. Trimming cost V 7 bases and J 7 bases, with 14 bases left between them. CDR3 nucleotide sequence: TGTGCCAGCAACGGGCTAGCGAGTAATGAGCAGTTCTTC. It is translated as CASNGLASNEQFF.

There are many counts of this clonotype. The V and J genes are TRBV7-6 and TRBJ1-6; D uncertain. Trimming removed 5 bases from V and 7 bases from J, with 12 bases in between. CDR3 length equals 14 residues. Germline CDR1 is SGHVS and CDR2 is FNYEAQ. Written as DNA, the CDR3 is TGTGCCAGCAGCCCGTCGAGAGCGAATTCACCCCTCCACTTT. This gives the protein CASSPSRANSPLHF.

The chain employs TRBV11-2 and TRBJ2-7; 7 bases map to TRBD2. V lost 2 bases to trimming and J lost 0 bases; unmatched junction nucleotides: 7. Germline V gene data show CDR1 as SGHAT and CDR2 as FQNNGV. The CDR3 contains 16 residues. DNA for the CDR3: TGTGCCAGCAGCTTAATCACGGGAGGCTACTCCTACGAGCAGTACTTC. This gives the protein CASSLITGGYSYEQYF.

This clonotype has at least ten counts. The genes are TRBV5-1 and TRBJ2-1; 10 bases are shared with TRBD1. With V trimmed by 5 bases and J by 3 bases, 8 bases remained unmatched. This CDR3 contains 16 residues. Germline CDR1 is SGHRS and CDR2 is YFSETQ. As DNA, the CDR3 is TGCGCCAGCAGACGGCACGGGACAGGGGACTACAATGAGCAGTTCTTC. This sequence encodes CASRRHGTGDYNEQFF. Full variable domain (rest looked up from reference TRBV5-1 and TRBJ2-1): KAGVTQTPRYLIKTRGQQVTLSCSPISGHRSVSWYQQTPGQGLQFLFEYFSETQRNKGNFPGRFSGRQFSNSRSEMNVSTLELGDSALYLCASRRHGTGDYNEQFFGPGTRLTVL.

This clonotype was counted only a few times. This rearrangement joins TRBV12-3 or TRBV12-4 to TRBJ2-1, with D possibly TRBD1 on 5 matching bases. The CDR3 is 17 residues long. Trimming shortened V by 0 bases and J by 6 bases, and 18 bases separated the two germline ends. The CDR3 DNA reads TGTGCCAGCAGTTTAGCAAACGGACAAGATGGAAGCAATGAGCAGTTCTTC. Amino acid sequence: CASSLANGQDGSNEQFF.

This clonotype was found a few times. The J gene is TRBJ2-2, the V gene TRBV7-8, with D perhaps TRBD1 (5 bases). There are 19 residues in the CDR3. CDR1 is SGHVS and CDR2 is FQNEAQ in the germline V gene. Between the trimmed V and J ends, which lost 7 bases and 0 bases, there was a span of 24 bases. The DNA of the CDR3 is TGTGCCAGCACCGCGCCTCGAGTGCGACAGCTATCGAACACCGGGGAGCTGTTTTTT. Protein sequence: CASTAPRVRQLSNTGELFF.

The chain has TRBV10-3 and TRBJ2-1; 7 bases line up with TRBD2. This CDR3 comprises 15 residues. Trimming took 2 bases from V and 12 from J; bases not matched to a gene: 13. CDR1 ENHRY and CDR2 SYGVKD come from the germline V gene. CDR3 sequence (DNA): TGTGCCATCAGTGAGATTCCGGGAGATCGGGGGGTGCAGTTCTTC. Its translation: CAISEIPGDRGVQFF.

The chain is built from TRBV12-3 or TRBV12-4 and TRBJ2-5, with D uncertain. Trimming took off 3 bases at V and 5 bases at J, with 10 bases between the two ends. CDR3 length: 13 amino acids. CDR3 in DNA: TGTGCCAGCAGTTTGTGGGTCGAGGAGACCCAGTACTTC. Protein: CASSLWVEETQYF.

Here the CDR3 DNA reads TGCAGCGTAAACGTGGGGGCCGGCTACACCTTC. Its translation: CSVNVGAGYTF. The V call is TRBV29-1, the J call TRBJ1-2; D perhaps matches TRBD1 (6 bases). V dropped 6 bases and J dropped 8 bases, with 13 bases sitting between them. Germline loops: CDR1 SQVTM, CDR2 ANQGSEA. There are 11 residues in the CDR3.

The gene calls are TRBV5-6 and TRBJ2-7; D tentatively reads TRBD1 or TRBD2 (5 bases each). The CDR3 spans 15 residues. V was pared by 7 bases and J by 5 bases, with 22 bases between. Germline-derived CDR1 and CDR2 are SGHDT and YYEEEE. The CDR3 sequence: CASHRGGGRLDEQYF. For the CDR3, the DNA is TGTGCCAGCCACAGAGGTGGGGGACGCTTGGACGAGCAGTACTTC.

The CDR3 DNA reads as TGTGCCAGCCGGTATCGGGGTGCGGGATATGGCTACACCTTC. Protein product: CASRYRGAGYGYTF. The chain combines TRBV6-2 or TRBV6-3 with TRBJ1-2; no reliable D call. The germline V and J ends were trimmed by 8 bases and 5 bases, with 18 bases remaining between them. Looked up from germline, CDR1 is MNHEY and CDR2 is SVGEGT. The CDR3 consists of 14 residues.

This chain links TRBV29-1 with TRBJ2-1, with D tentatively TRBD1 or TRBD2 (5 bases each). Germline V CDR1 and CDR2: SQVTM, ANQGSEA. V was pared by 0 bases and J by 9 bases, with 12 bases between. This CDR3 is built from 13 residues. CDR3 protein: CSVEDLSGTEQFF. The CDR3 DNA reads TGCAGCGTTGAAGATCTTTCCGGGACTGAGCAGTTCTTC.

The chain links TRBV11-2 to TRBJ1-1, with D possibly matching TRBD1 (6 bases). In germline, CDR1 is SGHAT, CDR2 FQNNGV. The CDR3 contains 15 residues. V was cut by 4 bases and J by 0 bases, with 12 bases left in between. CDR3 sequence: CASSSYRVMNTEAFF. As DNA, the CDR3 is TGTGCCAGCAGCTCATACAGGGTGATGAACACTGAAGCTTTCTTT.